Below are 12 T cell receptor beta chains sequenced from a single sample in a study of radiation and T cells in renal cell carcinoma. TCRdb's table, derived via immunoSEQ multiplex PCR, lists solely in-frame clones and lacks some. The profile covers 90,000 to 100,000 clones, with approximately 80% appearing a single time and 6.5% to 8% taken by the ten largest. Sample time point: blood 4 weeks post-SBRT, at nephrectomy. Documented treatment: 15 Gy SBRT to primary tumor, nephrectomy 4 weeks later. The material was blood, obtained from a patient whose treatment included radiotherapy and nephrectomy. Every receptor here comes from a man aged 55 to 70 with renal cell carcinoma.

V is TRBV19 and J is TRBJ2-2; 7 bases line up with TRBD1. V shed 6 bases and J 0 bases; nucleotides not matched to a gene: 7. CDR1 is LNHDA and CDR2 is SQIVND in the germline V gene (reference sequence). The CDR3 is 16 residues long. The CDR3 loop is CASRSPGQSNTGELFF. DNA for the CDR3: TGTGCCAGTAGATCCCCGGGACAGTCGAACACCGGGGAGCTGTTTTTT.

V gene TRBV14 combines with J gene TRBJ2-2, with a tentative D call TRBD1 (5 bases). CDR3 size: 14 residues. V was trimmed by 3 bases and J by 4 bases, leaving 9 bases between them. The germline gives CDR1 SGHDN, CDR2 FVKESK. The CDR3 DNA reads TGTGCCAGCAGCCACCTTCAGGGCACCGGGGAGCTGTTTTTT. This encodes CASSHLQGTGELFF.

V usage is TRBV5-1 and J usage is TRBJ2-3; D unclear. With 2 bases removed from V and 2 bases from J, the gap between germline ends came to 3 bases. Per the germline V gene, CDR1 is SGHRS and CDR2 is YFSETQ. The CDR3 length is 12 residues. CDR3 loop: CASSFNTDTQYF. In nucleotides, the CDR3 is TGCGCCAGCAGCTTTAACACAGATACGCAGTATTTT.

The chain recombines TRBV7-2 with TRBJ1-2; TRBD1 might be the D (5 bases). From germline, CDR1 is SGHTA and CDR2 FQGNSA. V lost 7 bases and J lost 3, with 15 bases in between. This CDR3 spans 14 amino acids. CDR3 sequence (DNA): TGTGCCAGCACCATCCGCTGGGGGGACTATGGCTACACCTTC. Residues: CASTIRWGDYGYTF. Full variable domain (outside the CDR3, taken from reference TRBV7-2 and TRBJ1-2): GAGVSQSPSNKVTEKGKDVELRCDPISGHTALYWYRQSLGQGLEFLIYFQGNSAPDKSGLPSDRFSAERTGGSVSTLTIQRTQQEDSAVYLCASTIRWGDYGYTFGSGTRLTVV.

CDR3 nucleotide sequence: TGTGCCAGCAGTCCCCACCGGGGGGGCTACGAGCAGTACTTC. Translating it yields CASSPHRGGYEQYF. The chain couples TRBV28 to TRBJ2-7, with 8 positions matching TRBD2. V was clipped by 5 bases and J by 3 bases; unmatched bases: 6. The CDR3 is 14 amino acids. The germline CDR1 and CDR2 sequences are MDHEN and SYDVKM.

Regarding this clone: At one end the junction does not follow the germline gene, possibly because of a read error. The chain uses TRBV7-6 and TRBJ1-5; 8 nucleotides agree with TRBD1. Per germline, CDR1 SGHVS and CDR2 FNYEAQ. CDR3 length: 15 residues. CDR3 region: CASSLGTGRNQPRHF. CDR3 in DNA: TGTGCCAGCAGCTTAGGGACAGGGAGAAATCAGCCCCGGCATTTT. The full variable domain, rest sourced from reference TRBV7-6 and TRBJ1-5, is GAGVSQSPRYKVTKRGQDVALRCDPISGHVSLYWYRQALGQGPEFLTYFNYEAQQDKSGLPNDRFSAERPEGSISTLTIQRTEQRDSAMYRCASSLGTGRNQPRHFGDGTRLSIL.

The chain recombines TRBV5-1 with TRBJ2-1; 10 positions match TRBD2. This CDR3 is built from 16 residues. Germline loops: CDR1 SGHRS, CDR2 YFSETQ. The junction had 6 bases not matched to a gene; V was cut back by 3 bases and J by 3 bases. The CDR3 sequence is CASSSLVAGGYNEQFF. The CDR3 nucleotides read TGCGCCAGCAGCTCGTTAGTAGCGGGGGGCTACAATGAGCAGTTCTTC.

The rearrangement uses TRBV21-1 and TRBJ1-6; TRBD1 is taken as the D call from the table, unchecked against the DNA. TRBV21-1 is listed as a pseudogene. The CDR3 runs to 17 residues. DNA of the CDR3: TGTGCCAGCAGCAAAGCGCTTATAAGGGGGCTTAATTCACCCCTCCACTTT. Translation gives CASSKALIRGLNSPLHF.

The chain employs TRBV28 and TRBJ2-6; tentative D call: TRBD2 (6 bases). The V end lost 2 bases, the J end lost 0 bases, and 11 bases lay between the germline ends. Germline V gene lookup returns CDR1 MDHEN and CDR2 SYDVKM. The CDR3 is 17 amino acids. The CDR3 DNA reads TGTGCCAGCAGTTTAGAGGGAGGCAGCTCTGGGGCCAACGTCCTGACTTTC. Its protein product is CASSLEGGSSGANVLTF.

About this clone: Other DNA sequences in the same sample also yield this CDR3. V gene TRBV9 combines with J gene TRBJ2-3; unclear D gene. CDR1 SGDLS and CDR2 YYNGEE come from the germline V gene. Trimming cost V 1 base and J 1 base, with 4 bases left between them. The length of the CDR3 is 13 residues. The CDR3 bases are TGTGCCAGCAGCGTATCACGCACAGATACGCAGTATTTT. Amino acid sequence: CASSVSRTDTQYF.

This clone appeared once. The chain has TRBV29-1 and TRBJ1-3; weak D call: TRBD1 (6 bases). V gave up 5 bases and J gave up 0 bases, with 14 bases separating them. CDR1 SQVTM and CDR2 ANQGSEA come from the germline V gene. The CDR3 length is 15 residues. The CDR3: CSVRGSLSSGNTIYF. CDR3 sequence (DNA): TGCAGCGTTAGGGGGTCCCTTAGCTCTGGAAACACCATATATTTT.

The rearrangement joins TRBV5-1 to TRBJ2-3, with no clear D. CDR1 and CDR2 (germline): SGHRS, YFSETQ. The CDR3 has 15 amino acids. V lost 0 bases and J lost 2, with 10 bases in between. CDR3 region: CASSLGELFTDTQYF. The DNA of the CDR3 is TGCGCCAGCAGCTTGGGAGAACTCTTCACAGATACGCAGTATTTT.